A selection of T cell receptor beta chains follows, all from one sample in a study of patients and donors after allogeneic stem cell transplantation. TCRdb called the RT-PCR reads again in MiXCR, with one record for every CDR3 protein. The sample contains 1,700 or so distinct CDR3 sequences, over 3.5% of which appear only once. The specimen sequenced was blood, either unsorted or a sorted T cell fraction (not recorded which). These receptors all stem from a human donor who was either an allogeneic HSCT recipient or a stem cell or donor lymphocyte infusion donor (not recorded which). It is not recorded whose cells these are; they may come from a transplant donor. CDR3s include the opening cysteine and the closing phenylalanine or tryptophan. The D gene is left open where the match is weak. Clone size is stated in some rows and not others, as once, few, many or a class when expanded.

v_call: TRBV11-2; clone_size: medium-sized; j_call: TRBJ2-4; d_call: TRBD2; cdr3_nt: TGTGCCAGCAGCTTAGAGGCGGGAGGCATTCAGTACTTC; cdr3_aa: CASSLEAGGIQYF
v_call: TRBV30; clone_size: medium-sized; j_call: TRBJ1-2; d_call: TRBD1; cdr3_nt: TGTGCCTGGTGCGCCACGGGACAGCTCCCGTATTCTGGCTACACCTTC; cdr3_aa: CAWCATGQLPYSGYTF
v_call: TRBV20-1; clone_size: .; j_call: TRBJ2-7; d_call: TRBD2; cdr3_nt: TGCAGTGCTAGAGATCTAGCGGGGAGCTCCTACGAGCAGTACTTC; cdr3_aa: CSARDLAGSSYEQYF
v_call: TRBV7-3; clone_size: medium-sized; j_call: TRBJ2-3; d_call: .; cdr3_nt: TGTGCCAGCAGCTTGGGTAGCACAGATACGCAGTATTTT; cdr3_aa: CASSLGSTDTQYF
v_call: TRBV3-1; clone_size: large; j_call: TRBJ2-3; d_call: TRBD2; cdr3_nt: TGTGCCAGCAGCCAAACTATACTAGCGGGCGGCGATACGCAGTATTTT; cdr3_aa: CASSQTILAGGDTQYF
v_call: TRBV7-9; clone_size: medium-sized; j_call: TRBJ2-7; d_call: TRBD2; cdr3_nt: TGTGCCAGCAGCTTAGGGGGACTAGGGTCCGAGCAGTACTTC; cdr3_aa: CASSLGGLGSEQYF
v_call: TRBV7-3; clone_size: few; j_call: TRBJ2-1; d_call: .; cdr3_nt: TGTGCCAGCAGCCGCGGAGGGACTGTAAACAATGAGCAGTTCTTC; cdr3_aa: CASSRGGTVNNEQFF
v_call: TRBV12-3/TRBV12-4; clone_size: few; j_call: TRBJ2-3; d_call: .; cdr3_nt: TGTGCCAGCACCTTAGGGGGTACGCAGTATTTT; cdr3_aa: CASTLGGTQYF
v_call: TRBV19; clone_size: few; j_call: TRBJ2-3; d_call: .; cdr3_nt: TGTGCCAGTAGGGTCTCCGGCACAGATACGCAGTATTTT; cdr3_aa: CASRVSGTDTQYF
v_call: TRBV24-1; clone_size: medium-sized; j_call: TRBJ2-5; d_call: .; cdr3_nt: TGTGCCACCAGTGACCCATTCGGGGGAGAAGAGACCCAGTACTTC; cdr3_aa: CATSDPFGGEETQYF
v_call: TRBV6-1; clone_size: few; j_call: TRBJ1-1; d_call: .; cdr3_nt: TGTGCCAGCACAAGGGACATCTGGAACACTGAAGCTTTCTTT; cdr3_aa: CASTRDIWNTEAFF
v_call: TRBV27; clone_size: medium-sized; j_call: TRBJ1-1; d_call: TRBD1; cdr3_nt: TGTGCCAGCAGTTTAGGGGACAGCACTGAAGCTTTCTTT; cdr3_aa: CASSLGDSTEAFF
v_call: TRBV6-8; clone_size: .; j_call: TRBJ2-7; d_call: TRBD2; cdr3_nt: TGTGCCAGCAGTCAAGCCACTAGCGGGAGATCCTACGAGCAGTACTTC; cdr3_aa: CASSQATSGRSYEQYF
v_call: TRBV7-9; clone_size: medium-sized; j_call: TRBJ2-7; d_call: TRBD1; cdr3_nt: TGTGCCAGCAGCAACTCCGGGACAGGGGGCAGCGAGCAGTACTTC; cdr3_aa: CASSNSGTGGSEQYF
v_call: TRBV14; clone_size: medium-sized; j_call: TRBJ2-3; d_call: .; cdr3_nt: TGTGCCAGCAGCCAAGGAGGCAGTGGAAGAGATACGCAGTATTTT; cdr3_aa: CASSQGGSGRDTQYF
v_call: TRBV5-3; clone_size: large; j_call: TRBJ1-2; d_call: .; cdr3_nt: TGTGCCAGAAGCCCACCCCGCGTTAGCGGCTACACCTTC; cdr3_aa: CARSPPRVSGYTF
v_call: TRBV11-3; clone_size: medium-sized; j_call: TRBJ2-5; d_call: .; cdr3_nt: TGTGCCAGCAGCTTAGCGGCGGAAGAGACCCAGTACTTC; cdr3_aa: CASSLAAEETQYF
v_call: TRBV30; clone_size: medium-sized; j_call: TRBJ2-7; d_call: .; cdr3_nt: TGTGCCTGGAGTGCCCCGCTCGGCGAGCAGTACTTC; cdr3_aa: CAWSAPLGEQYF
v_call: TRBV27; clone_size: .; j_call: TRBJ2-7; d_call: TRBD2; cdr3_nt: TGTGCCAGCAGTCCCGTGACTAGCGGGAGTATCTACGAGCAGTACTTC; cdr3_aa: CASSPVTSGSIYEQYF
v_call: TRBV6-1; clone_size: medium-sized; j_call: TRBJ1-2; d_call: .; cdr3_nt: TGTGCCAGCAGTGATTTCGGACCCTATGGCTACACCTTC; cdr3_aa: CASSDFGPYGYTF
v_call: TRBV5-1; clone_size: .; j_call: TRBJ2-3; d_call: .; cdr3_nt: TGCGCCAGCAGCTTGGGTGGTAGCGGTAGCACAGATACGCAGTATTTT; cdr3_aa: CASSLGGSGSTDTQYF
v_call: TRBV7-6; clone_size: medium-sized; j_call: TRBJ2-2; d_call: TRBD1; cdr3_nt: TGTGCCAGCAGCTTATCGGGACAGGGTTCCGGGGAGCTGTTTTTT; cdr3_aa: CASSLSGQGSGELFF
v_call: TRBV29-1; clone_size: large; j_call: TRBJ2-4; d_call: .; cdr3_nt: TGCAGCGTTGAAGGGACAGTTCAAAACATTCAGTACTTC; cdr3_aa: CSVEGTVQNIQYF
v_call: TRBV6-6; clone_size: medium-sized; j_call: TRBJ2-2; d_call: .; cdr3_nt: TGTGCCAGCAGTGTAAACACCGGGGAGCTGTTTTTT; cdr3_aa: CASSVNTGELFF
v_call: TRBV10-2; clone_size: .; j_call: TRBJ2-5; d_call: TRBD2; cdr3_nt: TGCGCCAGCAGTGAGCCGGGACTAGCGGGGCGGACCCAGTACTTC; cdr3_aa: CASSEPGLAGRTQYF
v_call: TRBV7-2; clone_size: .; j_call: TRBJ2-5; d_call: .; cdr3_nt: TGTGCCAGCAGCCCCGGTGAGACCCAGTACTTC; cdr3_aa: CASSPGETQYF
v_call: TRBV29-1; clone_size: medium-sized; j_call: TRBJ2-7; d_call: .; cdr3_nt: TGCAGCGTCGTAAGGGGTTACGAGCAGTACTTC; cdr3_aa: CSVVRGYEQYF
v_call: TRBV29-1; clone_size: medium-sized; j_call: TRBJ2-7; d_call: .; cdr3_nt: TGCAGCGGTGGAGAGGGGGGCGAGCAGTACTTC; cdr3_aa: CSGGEGGEQYF
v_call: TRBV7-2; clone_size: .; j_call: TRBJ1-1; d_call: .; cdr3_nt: TGTGCCAGCAGCTCGGGACGGACGAACACTGAAGCTTTCTTT; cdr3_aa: CASSSGRTNTEAFF
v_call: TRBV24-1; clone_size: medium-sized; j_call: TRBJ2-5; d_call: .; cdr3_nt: TGTGCCACCAGTGATGGGCTGGGAGAGACCCAGTACTTC; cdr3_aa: CATSDGLGETQYF
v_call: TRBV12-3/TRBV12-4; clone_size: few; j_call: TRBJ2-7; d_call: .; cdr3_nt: TGTGCCAGCAGTAATAGCGGAAGCTCCTACGAGCAGTACTTC; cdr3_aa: CASSNSGSSYEQYF
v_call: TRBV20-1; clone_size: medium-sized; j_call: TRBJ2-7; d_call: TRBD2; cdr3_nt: TGCAGTGCTAGAGATCTGACTAGCGGGAGCTACGAGCAGTACTTC; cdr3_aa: CSARDLTSGSYEQYF
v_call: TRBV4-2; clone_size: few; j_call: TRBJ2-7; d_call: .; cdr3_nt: TGTGCCAGCAGCCAGGCGGCCGGGACTGGCTACGAGCAGTACTTC; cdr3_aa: CASSQAAGTGYEQYF
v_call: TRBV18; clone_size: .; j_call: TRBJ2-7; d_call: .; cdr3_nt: TGTGCCAGCTCACCACTACTCGCCGACGAGCAGTACTTC; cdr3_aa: CASSPLLADEQYF
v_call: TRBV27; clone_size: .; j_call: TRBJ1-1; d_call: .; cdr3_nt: TGTGCCAGCAGTTTATGGGTTTCCACTGAAGCTTTCTTT; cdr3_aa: CASSLWVSTEAFF
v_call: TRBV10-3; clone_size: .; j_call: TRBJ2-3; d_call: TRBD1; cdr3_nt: TGTGCCACGACAGGGGAAACAGATACGCAGTATTTT; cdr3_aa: CATTGETDTQYF
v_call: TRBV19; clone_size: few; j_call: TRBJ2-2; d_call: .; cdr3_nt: TGTGCCAGTAGTATAGATCCCGACACCGGGGAGCTGTTTTTT; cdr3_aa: CASSIDPDTGELFF
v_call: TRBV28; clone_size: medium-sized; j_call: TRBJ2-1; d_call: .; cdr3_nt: TGTGCCAGCAGTTCGTGGGACGTCCGCTCCTACAATGAGCAGTTCTTC; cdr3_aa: CASSSWDVRSYNEQFF
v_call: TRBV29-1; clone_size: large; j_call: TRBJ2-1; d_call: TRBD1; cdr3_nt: TGCAGCGTTGAGCGGGGACAGGGGGCGAAGTTCTTC; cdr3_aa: CSVERGQGAKFF
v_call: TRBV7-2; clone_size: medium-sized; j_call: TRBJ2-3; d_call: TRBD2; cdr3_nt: TGTGCCAGCAGCTTCCAGACTAGCGGAGGGGATACGCAGTATTTT; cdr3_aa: CASSFQTSGGDTQYF
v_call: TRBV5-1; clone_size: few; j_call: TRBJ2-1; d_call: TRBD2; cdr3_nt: TGCGCCAGCAGCTTGGTGGGAGGGAGTGAGAAGTTCTTC; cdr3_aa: CASSLVGGSEKFF
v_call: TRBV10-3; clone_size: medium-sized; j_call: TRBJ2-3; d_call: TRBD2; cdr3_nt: TGTGCCATCAGATCTGCGACTAGCGGCACAGATACGCAGTATTTT; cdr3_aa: CAIRSATSGTDTQYF
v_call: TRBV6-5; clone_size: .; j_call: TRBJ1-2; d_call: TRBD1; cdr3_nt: TGTGCCAGCAGTGGCGGGTCAGGGGGCGCGAGGGGAGGCTACACCTTC; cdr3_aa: CASSGGSGGARGGYTF
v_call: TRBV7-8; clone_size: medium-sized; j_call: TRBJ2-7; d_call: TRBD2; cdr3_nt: TGTGCCAGCAGCTTCAGCGGGAGCTACGAGCAGTACTTC; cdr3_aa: CASSFSGSYEQYF
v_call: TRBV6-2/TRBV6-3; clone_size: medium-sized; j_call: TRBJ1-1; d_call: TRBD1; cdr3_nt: TGTGCCAGCAGGACTGGACAGGGGAGGGAAACTGAAGCTTTCTTT; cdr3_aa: CASRTGQGRETEAFF
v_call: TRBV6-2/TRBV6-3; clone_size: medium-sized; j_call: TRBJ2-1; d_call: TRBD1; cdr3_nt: TGTGCCAGCAGTACCAGGACAGGGCTCAACAATGAGCAGTTCTTC; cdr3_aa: CASSTRTGLNNEQFF
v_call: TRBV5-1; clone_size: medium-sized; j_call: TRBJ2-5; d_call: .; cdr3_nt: TGCGCCAGCAGCTTCGCAGAGACCCAGTACTTC; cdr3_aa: CASSFAETQYF
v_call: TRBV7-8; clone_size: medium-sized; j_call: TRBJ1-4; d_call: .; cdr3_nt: TGTGCCAGCAGCTTAGTAGGGGTCGGGGAAAAACTGTTTTTT; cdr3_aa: CASSLVGVGEKLFF